This TCR beta chain was identified during a study of blood T cells in healthy people across ages. Germline V gene lookup returns CDR1 LNHNV and CDR2 YYDKDF (reference sequence). V shed 3 bases and J shed 5 bases, with 21 bases lying between them. This CDR3 has 17 amino acids. Sample-barcoded 5' priming and a J-beta primer mix drove a second PCR of roughly 6 to 12 cycles. TCRdb reprocessed the 5' RACE reads with MiXCR, giving one entry per CDR3 protein. The data contain roughly 650,000 distinct CDR3 sequences, roughly 32% of them singletons. In its sample, this clonotype was seen many times. The source of this sequence is a woman older than 75 in good health. J is TRBJ2-3 and V is TRBV15; maybe TRBD2 (6 bases). Sequenced material: blood. CDR3 residues: CATSSRMQEGPRDTQYF. DNA of the CDR3: TGTGCCACCAGCAGCCGAATGCAGGAGGGGCCACGAGATACGCAGTATTTT.